These T cell receptor beta chains were read from a single sample in a study of shared T cell receptors in the human thymus. Clones were read by immunoSEQ multiplex PCR, and TCRdb kept only the in-frame ones, dropping some. The sample comprises about 660,000 clones, more than 75% of which are singletons, and around 0.0099% rests with the top ten. A further study also used this sample, focusing on human thymus T cells.

Sequenced material: thymocytes. The receptors come from a boy younger than two with a congenital heart defect. The CDR3 runs from the conserved cysteine through the conserved F or W. The D gene is left open where the match is weak. Where a row states a size, it is once, few, many or the class of an expanded clone; other rows omit it.

j_gene: TRBJ1-1
d_gene: -
v_gene: TRBV6-1
abundance: few
CDR3aa: CASSGRGRAEAFF
CDR3nt: TGTGCCAGCAGTGGAAGGGGTAGGGCTGAAGCTTTCTTT

j_gene: TRBJ2-3
d_gene: TRBD2
v_gene: TRBV28
abundance: -
CDR3aa: CASSLSGSGVTDTQYF
CDR3nt: TGTGCCAGCAGTTTAAGCGGGAGTGGGGTTACAGATACGCAGTATTTT

j_gene: TRBJ1-1
d_gene: TRBD1
v_gene: TRBV25-1
abundance: -
CDR3aa: CASKRTGALNTEAFF
CDR3nt: TGTGCCAGCAAGCGGACAGGGGCTTTGAACACTGAAGCTTTCTTT

j_gene: TRBJ2-7
d_gene: TRBD2
v_gene: TRBV18
abundance: -
CDR3aa: CASSPQGSSGSPDGFPTYEQYF
CDR3nt: TGTGCCAGCTCACCACAAGGGTCCAGCGGGAGTCCGGATGGTTTCCCGACTTACGAGCAGTACTTC

j_gene: TRBJ2-1
d_gene: TRBD2
v_gene: TRBV29-1
abundance: -
CDR3aa: CSGTGGGHNEQFF
CDR3nt: TGCAGCGGCACGGGCGGGGGACACAATGAGCAGTTCTTC

j_gene: TRBJ2-7
d_gene: -
v_gene: TRBV10-1
abundance: -
CDR3aa: CASRARGTYEQYF
CDR3nt: TGCGCCAGCAGGGCCAGAGGAACCTACGAGCAGTACTTC

j_gene: TRBJ1-2
d_gene: -
v_gene: TRBV30
abundance: -
CDR3aa: CAWSPGQTYGYTF
CDR3nt: TGTGCCTGGAGTCCTGGACAGACCTATGGCTACACCTTC

j_gene: TRBJ2-3
d_gene: TRBD2
v_gene: TRBV27
abundance: -
CDR3aa: CASSTQGLAGGPSTDTQYF
CDR3nt: TGTGCCAGCAGTACTCAAGGACTAGCGGGAGGGCCCAGCACAGATACGCAGTATTTT

j_gene: TRBJ1-1
d_gene: -
v_gene: TRBV2
abundance: -
CDR3aa: CASSGTGKGVNTEAFF
CDR3nt: TGTGCCAGCAGTGGTACAGGGAAGGGAGTGAACACTGAAGCTTTCTTT

j_gene: TRBJ1-2
d_gene: -
v_gene: TRBV7-2
abundance: -
CDR3aa: CASSGRTDGYTF
CDR3nt: TGTGCCAGCAGCGGACGGACAGACGGCTACACCTTC

j_gene: TRBJ1-1
d_gene: -
v_gene: TRBV19
abundance: -
CDR3aa: CASSGTKNTEAFF
CDR3nt: TGTGCCAGTAGTGGGACAAAGAACACTGAAGCTTTCTTT

j_gene: TRBJ1-1
d_gene: TRBD1
v_gene: TRBV7-2
abundance: -
CDR3aa: CASSSQGATEAFF
CDR3nt: TGTGCCAGCAGCTCGCAGGGGGCGACTGAAGCTTTCTTT

j_gene: TRBJ1-1
d_gene: -
v_gene: TRBV6-5
abundance: once
CDR3aa: CASSAPVVQAFF
CDR3nt: TGTGCCAGCAGTGCACCGGTCGTTCAAGCTTTCTTT

j_gene: TRBJ2-3
d_gene: -
v_gene: TRBV23-1
abundance: once
CDR3aa: CASLHTRDGDTQYF
CDR3nt: TGCGCCAGCCTCCACACCCGGGATGGGGATACGCAGTATTTT

j_gene: TRBJ1-5
d_gene: -
v_gene: TRBV6-1
abundance: -
CDR3aa: CASSEKAGAPDQPQHF
CDR3nt: TGTGCCAGCAGTGAAAAAGCGGGGGCACCCGATCAGCCCCAGCATTTT

j_gene: TRBJ1-1
d_gene: -
v_gene: TRBV18
abundance: -
CDR3aa: CASSPRRTEAFF
CDR3nt: TGTGCCAGCTCACCGAGGAGGACTGAAGCTTTCTTT

j_gene: TRBJ1-3
d_gene: TRBD1
v_gene: TRBV19
abundance: -
CDR3aa: CASKGSGGDGNTIYF
CDR3nt: TGTGCCAGTAAGGGGTCAGGGGGCGATGGAAACACCATATATTTT

j_gene: TRBJ2-5
d_gene: TRBD1
v_gene: TRBV7-2
abundance: -
CDR3aa: CASSHRGRETQYF
CDR3nt: TGTGCCAGCAGCCACAGGGGGCGGGAGACCCAGTACTTC

j_gene: TRBJ1-5
d_gene: -
v_gene: TRBV2
abundance: -
CDR3aa: CASSAAGNYNQPQHF
CDR3nt: TGTGCCAGCAGTGCGGCCGGGAACTATAATCAGCCCCAGCATTTT

j_gene: TRBJ2-3
d_gene: TRBD2
v_gene: TRBV6-5
abundance: -
CDR3aa: CASSQRELTDTQYF
CDR3nt: TGTGCCAGCAGTCAGCGGGAGCTGACAGATACGCAGTATTTT

j_gene: TRBJ2-1
d_gene: -
v_gene: TRBV29-1
abundance: -
CDR3aa: CSVGFLGEVYNEQFF
CDR3nt: TGCAGCGTCGGGTTTTTGGGAGAGGTGTACAATGAGCAGTTCTTC

j_gene: TRBJ1-2
d_gene: -
v_gene: TRBV29-1
abundance: -
CDR3aa: CSVEDLTGPSNYGYTF
CDR3nt: TGCAGCGTTGAAGATCTTACAGGCCCAAGTAACTATGGCTACACCTTC

j_gene: TRBJ1-4
d_gene: -
v_gene: TRBV11-2
abundance: -
CDR3aa: CASSLGPPHNEKLFF
CDR3nt: TGTGCCAGCAGCTTAGGGCCCCCCCACAATGAAAAACTGTTTTTT

j_gene: TRBJ2-2
d_gene: TRBD2
v_gene: TRBV4-1
abundance: -
CDR3aa: CASSPSFALAGAGELFF
CDR3nt: TGCGCCAGCAGCCCAAGTTTTGCACTAGCGGGAGCCGGGGAGCTGTTTTTT

j_gene: TRBJ1-1
d_gene: -
v_gene: TRBV7-8
abundance: few
CDR3aa: CASSLVFRGGTEAFF
CDR3nt: TGTGCCAGCAGCTTAGTTTTCAGAGGGGGCACTGAAGCTTTCTTT

j_gene: TRBJ2-3
d_gene: -
v_gene: TRBV28
abundance: -
CDR3aa: CASKDPGRGTDTQYF
CDR3nt: TGTGCCAGCAAGGATCCAGGAAGAGGGACAGATACGCAGTATTTT

j_gene: TRBJ2-5
d_gene: -
v_gene: TRBV4-2
abundance: once
CDR3aa: CASSQVHGWAPQETQYF
CDR3nt: TGTGCCAGCAGCCAAGTTCACGGCTGGGCCCCCCAAGAGACCCAGTACTTC

j_gene: TRBJ2-1
d_gene: -
v_gene: TRBV5-4
abundance: -
CDR3aa: CASSLGERRGYYNEQFF
CDR3nt: TGTGCCAGCAGCTTGGGAGAACGCAGGGGCTACTACAATGAGCAGTTCTTC

j_gene: TRBJ2-1
d_gene: TRBD2
v_gene: TRBV19
abundance: -
CDR3aa: CASSPGLGNEQFF
CDR3nt: TGTGCCAGTAGTCCGGGACTAGGCAATGAGCAGTTCTTC

j_gene: TRBJ1-4
d_gene: -
v_gene: TRBV9
abundance: -
CDR3aa: CASSPPTGEGEKLFF
CDR3nt: TGTGCCAGCAGCCCCCCGACGGGGGAGGGAGAAAAACTGTTTTTT